This T cell receptor (beta chain) was found in a study of early T cells in non-severe SARS-CoV-2 infection. Points from the study as a whole: Clonotype matching in VDJdb favored anti-spike CD8 responses and did not capture private and CD4 specificities.

Regarding this clonotype: Its specificity is not known.

Molecules of cDNA were individually given unique molecular identifiers that were attached to them. One entry per CDR3 protein, called by TCRdb with MiXCR from the 5' RACE reads. This table has 70,000 or so distinct CDR3 sequences, roughly 15% appearing once. Sequenced material: whole blood. The sequence was collected from an adult who was a healthcare worker with PCR-confirmed SARS-CoV-2 infection or an uninfected control (not recorded which).

CDR3 sequence reads: CASSFLQGTGNTIYF. CDR3 sequence (DNA): TGTGCCAGCAGCTTCCTACAGGGAACTGGAAACACCATATATTTT. V usage is TRBV11-1 and J usage is TRBJ1-3, with D tentatively TRBD1 (6 bases). The CDR3 totals 15 residues. Trimming cost V 3 bases and J 2 bases, with 11 bases left between them. From germline, CDR1 is SGHAT and CDR2 FQDESV (reference sequence).